This is a list of T cell receptor beta chains from one sample in a study of CD8 T cells in ankylosing spondylitis. Each CDR3 protein gets one entry after TCRdb re-called the 5' RACE reads with MiXCR. The table includes 250,000 to 300,000 distinct CDR3 sequences, over 15% detected once. Sequenced: blood, either unsorted or a sorted T cell fraction (not recorded which). All receptors derive from a male donor with ankylosing spondylitis or in good health (not recorded which). CDR3s include the opening cysteine and the closing phenylalanine or tryptophan. Fields, in order: V gene, clone size, D gene, J gene, CDR3 protein, CDR3 DNA. The D gene is left open where the match is weak. A row's size may be missing; if present it is once, few, many or a size class.

TRBV12-3/TRBV12-4,few,-,TRBJ2-2,CASGWGITGELFF,TGTGCCAGCGGATGGGGGATCACCGGGGAGCTGTTTTTT
TRBV7-2,many,TRBD1,TRBJ1-1,CASSSGQGVRTEAFF,TGTGCCAGCAGCTCGGGACAGGGAGTTCGGACTGAAGCTTTCTTT
TRBV20-1,-,-,TRBJ2-3,CSARELGLPTDTQYF,TGCAGTGCTAGAGAGCTAGGGCTTCCCACAGATACGCAGTATTTT
TRBV12-3/TRBV12-4,many,-,TRBJ2-1,CASRPPPMDEQFF,TGTGCCAGCCGCCCCCCCCCTATGGATGAGCAGTTCTTC
TRBV5-1,-,-,TRBJ2-5,CASSFLENQETQYF,TGCGCCAGCAGCTTCTTGGAGAACCAAGAGACCCAGTACTTC
TRBV9,-,TRBD1,TRBJ1-5,CASSVGGTGAQPQHF,TGTGCCAGCAGCGTGGGGGGGACAGGGGCCCAGCCCCAGCATTTT
TRBV19,once,-,TRBJ2-1,CASSIDLFSGGPPRVNEQFF,TGTGCCAGTAGTATAGATCTATTTTCGGGCGGGCCCCCCCGGGTCAATGAGCAGTTCTTC
TRBV20-1,-,-,TRBJ2-5,CSFHERSQETQYF,TGCAGTTTCCATGAGAGGAGTCAAGAGACCCAGTACTTC
TRBV12-3/TRBV12-4,-,-,TRBJ2-7,CASSWSSSYEQYF,TGTGCCAGCAGTTGGTCCTCCTCGTACGAGCAGTACTTC
TRBV5-1,-,-,TRBJ2-7,CASSSPGHSYEQYF,TGCGCCAGCAGCTCCCCGGGGCACTCCTACGAGCAGTACTTC
TRBV27,-,TRBD2,TRBJ2-7,CASSSGLAIDEQYF,TGTGCCAGCAGTTCGGGACTAGCTATCGACGAGCAGTACTTC
TRBV20-1,many,TRBD1,TRBJ2-7,CSARDHVTGVYEQYF,TGCAGTGCTAGAGACCATGTGACAGGGGTCTACGAGCAGTACTTC
TRBV7-8,-,TRBD1,TRBJ2-7,CASSHTLGQLKPYEQYF,TGTGCCAGCAGCCATACCCTGGGACAGCTTAAGCCCTACGAGCAGTACTTC
TRBV9,many,-,TRBJ1-1,CASSSREWGRTEAFF,TGTGCCAGCAGCTCGCGGGAATGGGGGCGGACTGAAGCTTTCTTT
TRBV3-1,many,-,TRBJ1-1,CASSRAEANTEAFF,TGTGCCAGCTCCAGGGCGGAGGCGAACACTGAAGCTTTCTTT
TRBV30,-,-,TRBJ2-7,CAWSVHHNRVSYEQYF,TGTGCCTGGAGTGTACATCATAACAGGGTATCCTACGAGCAGTACTTC
TRBV29-1,-,-,TRBJ2-5,CSVETGDGTQYF,TGCAGCGTTGAAACTGGCGACGGGACCCAGTACTTC
TRBV3-1,few,-,TRBJ1-2,CASSPVAGEASYGYTF,TGTGCCAGCAGCCCAGTCGCGGGGGAGGCCTCCTATGGCTACACCTTC
TRBV29-1,few,-,TRBJ2-7,CSVEVGDRAYEQYF,TGCAGCGTTGAAGTGGGAGACAGAGCCTACGAGCAGTACTTC
TRBV29-1,-,-,TRBJ2-2,CSVELSRLAGATGELFF,TGCAGCGTTGAGCTCTCTAGATTGGCGGGTGCGACCGGGGAGCTGTTTTTT
TRBV19,-,-,TRBJ1-1,CASSIWGGSHLMNTEAFF,TGTGCCAGTAGTATATGGGGGGGTTCGCATCTAATGAACACTGAAGCTTTCTTT
TRBV7-8,few,-,TRBJ2-1,CASSDGTAAYNEQFF,TGTGCCAGCAGCGACGGGACCGCGGCCTACAATGAGCAGTTCTTC
TRBV4-1,-,TRBD1,TRBJ2-7,CASSQEDRVSYEQYF,TGCGCCAGCAGCCAAGAGGACAGGGTCTCCTACGAGCAGTACTTC